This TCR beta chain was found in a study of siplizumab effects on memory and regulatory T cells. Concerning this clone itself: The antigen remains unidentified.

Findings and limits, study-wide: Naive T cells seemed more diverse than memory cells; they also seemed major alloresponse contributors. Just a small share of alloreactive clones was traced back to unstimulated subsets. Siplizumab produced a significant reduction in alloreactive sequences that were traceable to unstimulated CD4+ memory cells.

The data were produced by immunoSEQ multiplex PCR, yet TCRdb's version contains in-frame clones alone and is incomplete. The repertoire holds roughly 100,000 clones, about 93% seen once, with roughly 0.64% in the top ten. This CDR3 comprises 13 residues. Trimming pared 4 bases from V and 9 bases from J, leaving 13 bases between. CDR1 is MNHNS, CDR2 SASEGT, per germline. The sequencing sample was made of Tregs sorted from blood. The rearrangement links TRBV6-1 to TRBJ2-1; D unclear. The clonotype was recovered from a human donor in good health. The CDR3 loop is CASSARRTGEQFF. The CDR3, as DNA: TGTGCCAGCAGTGCCCGGCGGACGGGTGAGCAGTTCTTC.